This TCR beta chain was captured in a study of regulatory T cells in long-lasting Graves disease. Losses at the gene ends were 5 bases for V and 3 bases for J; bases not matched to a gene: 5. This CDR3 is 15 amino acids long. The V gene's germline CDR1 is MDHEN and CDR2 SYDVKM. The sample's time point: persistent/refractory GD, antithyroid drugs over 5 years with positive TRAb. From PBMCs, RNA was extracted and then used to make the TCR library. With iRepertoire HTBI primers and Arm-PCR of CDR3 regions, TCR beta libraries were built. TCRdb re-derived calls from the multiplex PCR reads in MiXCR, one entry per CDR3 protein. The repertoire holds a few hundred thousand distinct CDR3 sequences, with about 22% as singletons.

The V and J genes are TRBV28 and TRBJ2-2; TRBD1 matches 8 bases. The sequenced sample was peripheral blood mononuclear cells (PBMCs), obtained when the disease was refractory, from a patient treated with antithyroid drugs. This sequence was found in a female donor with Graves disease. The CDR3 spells CASSLRQGYTGELFF. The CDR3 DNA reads TGTGCCAGCAGTCTACGACAGGGGTACACCGGGGAGCTGTTTTTT.